The 10 T cell receptor beta chains below come from one sample, sequenced in a study of glioma-infiltrating T cells after dendritic cell vaccination. The table came from immunoSEQ multiplex PCR; TCRdb's copy has only in-frame clones and leaves some out. The sample lists 85,000 to 110,000 clones, 75% to 85% seen once, with about an eighth in the top ten. The source was blood, collected before dendritic cell vaccination. The source of these receptors is a human donor with glioblastoma.

This clone was seen repeatedly, ten times or more. J is TRBJ2-7 and V is TRBV2; no clear D gene. This CDR3 spans 13 amino acids. Looked up from germline, CDR1 is SNHLY and CDR2 is FYNNEI. The germline V and J ends were trimmed by 2 bases and 5 bases, with 10 bases remaining between them. The CDR3 coding sequence is TGTGCCAGCAGTGAACTTACGTCGGACGAGCAGTACTTC. It codes for CASSELTSDEQYF.

J is TRBJ2-2 and V is TRBV7-3; the match to TRBD1 covers 8 bases. V was clipped by 5 bases and J by 4 bases; unmatched bases: 3. This CDR3 is 14 amino acids long. Per the germline V gene, CDR1 is SGHTA and CDR2 is FQGTGA. CDR3 nucleotide sequence: TGTGCCAGCAGCCGGACAGGGTCCACCGGGGAGCTGTTTTTT. Protein: CASSRTGSTGELFF. The complete variable domain, with remaining parts taken from reference TRBV7-3 and TRBJ2-2, reads GAGVSQTPSNKVTEKGKYVELRCDPISGHTALYWYRQSLGQGPEFLIYFQGTGAADDSGLPNDRFFAVRPEGSVSTLKIQRTERGDSAVYLCASSRTGSTGELFFGEGSRLTVL.

This clone was seen a single time. The chain uses TRBV13 and TRBJ2-3; 15 positions agree with TRBD2. CDR3 length equals 16 residues. Per the germline V gene, CDR1 is PRHDT and CDR2 is FYEKMQ (reference sequence). V dropped 6 bases and J dropped 6; count of bases not matched to a gene: 7. CDR3 residues: CASRGLAGGPSDTQYF. CDR3 nucleotides: TGTGCCAGCAGAGGACTAGCGGGGGGGCCTTCGGATACGCAGTATTTT.

The chain uses TRBV5-4 and TRBJ1-4; D remains unclear. The CDR3 loop spans 16 amino acids. Germline values: CDR1 SGHNT, CDR2 YYREEE (reference sequence). Deletions cut 0 bases from V and 0 bases from J, with 9 bases between. Here the CDR3 reads CASSLGGGATNEKLFF. The CDR3 DNA is TGTGCCAGCAGCTTGGGGGGAGGTGCAACTAATGAAAAACTGTTTTTT.

The V and J genes are TRBV7-3 and TRBJ2-2, with 8 bases matching TRBD2. J was trimmed by 4 bases and V by 4 bases; bases with no gene match: 5. Germline V gene sequence: CDR1 SGHTA, CDR2 FQGTGA. The CDR3 covers 15 residues. Here the CDR3 reads CASSSGGALTGELFF. CDR3 DNA: TGTGCCAGCAGCTCGGGGGGGGCCCTCACCGGGGAGCTGTTTTTT.

The gene calls are TRBV6-1 and TRBJ2-1; TRBD2 matches 10 bases. Germline-derived CDR1 and CDR2 are MNHNS and SASEGT. The J segment lost 8 bases and the V segment lost 6 bases, leaving 4 bases of the junction unmatched. This CDR3 spans 13 amino acids. The CDR3 DNA reads TGTGCCAGCAGCACGAGCGGGGGGGATGAGCAGTTCTTC. Protein sequence: CASSTSGGDEQFF.

V usage is TRBV6-5 and J usage is TRBJ1-1; 7 positions match TRBD1. The germline gives CDR1 MNHEY, CDR2 SVGAGI. This CDR3 region has 15 residues. Losses at the gene ends were 5 bases for V and 1 base for J; bases not matched to a gene: 7. The CDR3 region is CASSLVRQGNTEAFF. The CDR3 DNA reads TGTGCCAGCAGTCTCGTCCGACAGGGGAACACTGAAGCTTTCTTT.

V and J are TRBV11-1 and TRBJ2-3; 9 nucleotides line up with TRBD2. V shed 4 bases and J 1 base; nucleotides not matched to a gene: 0. CDR1 and CDR2 from the germline V gene are SGHAT and FQDESV (reference sequence). There are 14 residues in the CDR3. The CDR3 spells CASSWTSGTDTQYF. The CDR3 bases are TGTGCCAGCAGCTGGACTAGCGGCACAGATACGCAGTATTTT. The full variable domain, rest sourced from reference TRBV11-1 and TRBJ2-3, is EAEVAQSPRYKITEKSQAVAFWCDPISGHATLYWYRQILGQGPELLVQFQDESVVDDSQLPKDRFSAERLKGVDSTLKIQPAELGDSAMYLCASSWTSGTDTQYFGPGTRLTVL.

The chain has TRBV11-2 and TRBJ1-2; D remains ambiguous. Trimming cost V 0 bases and J 1 base, with 12 bases left between them. Germline CDR1 and CDR2: SGHAT and FQNNGV. CDR3 length equals 16 residues. The CDR3 region is CASSLEFTAFNYGYTF. The CDR3 DNA sequence: TGTGCCAGCAGCTTAGAATTTACAGCTTTTAACTATGGCTACACCTTC. The complete variable domain, with remaining parts taken from reference TRBV11-2 and TRBJ1-2, reads EAGVAQSPRYKIIEKRQSVAFWCNPISGHATLYWYQQILGQGPKLLIQFQNNGVVDDSQLPKDRFSAERLKGVDSTLKIQPAKLEDSAVYLCASSLEFTAFNYGYTFGSGTRLTVV.

This sequence joins TRBV6-5 and TRBJ2-1; 9 nucleotides align to TRBD1. This CDR3 is built from 15 residues. Germline V gene sequence: CDR1 MNHEY, CDR2 SVGAGI. After removal of 4 bases from V and 2 bases from J, the junction contained 3 bases not matched to a gene. The CDR3 loop reads CASSFRDRAYNEQFF. In DNA, the CDR3 is TGTGCCAGCAGTTTCCGGGACAGGGCCTACAATGAGCAGTTCTTC.